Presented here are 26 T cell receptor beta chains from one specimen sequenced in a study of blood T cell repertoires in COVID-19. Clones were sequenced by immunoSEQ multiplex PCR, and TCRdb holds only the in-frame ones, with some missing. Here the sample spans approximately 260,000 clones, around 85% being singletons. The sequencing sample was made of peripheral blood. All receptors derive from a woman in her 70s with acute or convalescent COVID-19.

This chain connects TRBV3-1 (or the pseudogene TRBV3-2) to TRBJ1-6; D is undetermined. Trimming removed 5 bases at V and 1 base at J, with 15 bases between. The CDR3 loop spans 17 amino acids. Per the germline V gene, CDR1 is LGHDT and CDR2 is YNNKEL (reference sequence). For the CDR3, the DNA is TGTGCCAGCAGCGCACGTCGGCGAGGATCCTATAATTCACCCCTCCACTTT. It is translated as CASSARRRGSYNSPLHF.

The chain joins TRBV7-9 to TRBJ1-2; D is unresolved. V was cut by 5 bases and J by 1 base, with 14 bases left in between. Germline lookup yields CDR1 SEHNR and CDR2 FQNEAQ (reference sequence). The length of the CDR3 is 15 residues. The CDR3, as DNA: TGTGCCAGCAGCCCACCGAGCGCCAGTAACTATGGCTACACCTTC. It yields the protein CASSPPSASNYGYTF.

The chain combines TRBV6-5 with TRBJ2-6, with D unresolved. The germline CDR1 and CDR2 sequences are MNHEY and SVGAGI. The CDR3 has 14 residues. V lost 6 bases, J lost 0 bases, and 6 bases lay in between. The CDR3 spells CASRAISGANVLTF. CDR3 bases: TGTGCCAGCAGAGCTATCTCTGGGGCCAACGTCCTGACTTTC.

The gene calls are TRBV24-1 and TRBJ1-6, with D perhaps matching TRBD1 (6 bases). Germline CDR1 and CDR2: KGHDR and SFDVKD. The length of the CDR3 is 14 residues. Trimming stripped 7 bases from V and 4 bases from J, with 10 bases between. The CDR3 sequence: CATSAGVYNSPLHF. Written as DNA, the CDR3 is TGTGCCACCAGCGCAGGGGTATATAATTCACCCCTCCACTTT.

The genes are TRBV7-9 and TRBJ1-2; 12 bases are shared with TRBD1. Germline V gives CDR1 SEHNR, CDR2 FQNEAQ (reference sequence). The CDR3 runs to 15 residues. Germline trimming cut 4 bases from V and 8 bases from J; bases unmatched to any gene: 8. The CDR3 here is CASSSYRDRGLGYTF. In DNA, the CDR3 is TGTGCCAGCAGCTCTTACCGGGACAGGGGGCTCGGCTACACCTTC.

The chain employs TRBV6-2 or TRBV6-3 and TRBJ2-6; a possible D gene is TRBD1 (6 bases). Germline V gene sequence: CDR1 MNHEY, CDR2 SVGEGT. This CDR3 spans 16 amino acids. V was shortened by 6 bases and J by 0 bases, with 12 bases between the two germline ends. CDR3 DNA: TGTGCCAGCAGCCCGACAGGACTCTCTGGGGCCAACGTCCTGACTTTC. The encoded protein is CASSPTGLSGANVLTF.

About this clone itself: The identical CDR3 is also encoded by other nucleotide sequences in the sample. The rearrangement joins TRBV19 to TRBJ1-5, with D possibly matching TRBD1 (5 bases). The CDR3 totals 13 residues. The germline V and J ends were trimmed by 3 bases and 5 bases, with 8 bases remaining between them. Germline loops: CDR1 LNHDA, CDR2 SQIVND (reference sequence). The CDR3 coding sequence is TGTGCCAGTAGTATTGGCAGGGATCAGCCCCAGCATTTT. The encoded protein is CASSIGRDQPQHF.

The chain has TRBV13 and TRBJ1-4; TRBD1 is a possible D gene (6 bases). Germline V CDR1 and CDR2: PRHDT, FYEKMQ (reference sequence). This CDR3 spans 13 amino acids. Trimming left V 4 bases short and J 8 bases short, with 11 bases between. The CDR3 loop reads CASSYRAGEKLFF. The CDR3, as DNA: TGTGCCAGCAGCTACAGGGCAGGGGAAAAACTGTTTTTT.

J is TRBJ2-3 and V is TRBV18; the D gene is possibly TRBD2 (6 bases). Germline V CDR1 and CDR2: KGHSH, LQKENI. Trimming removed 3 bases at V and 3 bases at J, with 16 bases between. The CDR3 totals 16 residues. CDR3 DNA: TGTGCCAGCTCACCGGGGGGAAGGGGTGAGACAGATACGCAGTATTTT. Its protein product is CASSPGGRGETDTQYF.

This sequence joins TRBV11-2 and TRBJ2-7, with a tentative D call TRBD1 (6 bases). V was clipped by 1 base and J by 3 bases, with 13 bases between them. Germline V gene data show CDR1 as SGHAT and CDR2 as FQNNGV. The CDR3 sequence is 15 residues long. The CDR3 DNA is TGTGCCAGCAGCTTAGCCCGGCAGGGGATCTACGAGCAGTACTTC. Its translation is CASSLARQGIYEQYF. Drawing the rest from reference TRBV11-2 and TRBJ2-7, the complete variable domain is EAGVAQSPRYKIIEKRQSVAFWCNPISGHATLYWYQQILGQGPKLLIQFQNNGVVDDSQLPKDRFSAERLKGVDSTLKIQPAKLEDSAVYLCASSLARQGIYEQYFGPGTRLTVT.

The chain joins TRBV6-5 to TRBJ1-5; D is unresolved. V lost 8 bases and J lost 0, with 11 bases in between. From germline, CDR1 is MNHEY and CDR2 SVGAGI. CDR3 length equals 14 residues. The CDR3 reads CASSADYSNQPQHF. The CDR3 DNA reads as TGTGCCAGCTCGGCAGACTATAGCAATCAGCCCCAGCATTTT.

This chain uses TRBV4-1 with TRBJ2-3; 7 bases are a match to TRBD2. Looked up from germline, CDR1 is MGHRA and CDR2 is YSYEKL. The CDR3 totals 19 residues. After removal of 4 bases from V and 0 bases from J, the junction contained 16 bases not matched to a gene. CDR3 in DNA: TGCGCCAGCAGCCCTTCTCCCGGGGGGATCGACTTTAGCACAGATACGCAGTATTTT. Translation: CASSPSPGGIDFSTDTQYF.

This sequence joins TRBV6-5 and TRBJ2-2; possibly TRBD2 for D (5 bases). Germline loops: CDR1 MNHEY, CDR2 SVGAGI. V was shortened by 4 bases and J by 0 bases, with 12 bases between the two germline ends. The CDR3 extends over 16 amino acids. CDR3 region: CASSSPPGTNTGELFF. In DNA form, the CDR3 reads TGTGCCAGCAGTTCCCCCCCGGGAACGAACACCGGGGAGCTGTTTTTT.

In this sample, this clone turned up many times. The CDR3 coding sequence is TGTGCCACCAGTGACCTGGGACAGCAGGGGGCGCCGGGGTTTGGCTACACCTTC. Translating gives CATSDLGQQGAPGFGYTF. The J gene is TRBJ1-2, the V gene TRBV24-1, with 8 bases that match TRBD1. Germline assignment: CDR1 KGHDR and CDR2 SFDVKD. The CDR3 length is 18 residues. After removal of 4 bases from V and 7 bases from J, the junction contained 19 bases not matched to a gene.

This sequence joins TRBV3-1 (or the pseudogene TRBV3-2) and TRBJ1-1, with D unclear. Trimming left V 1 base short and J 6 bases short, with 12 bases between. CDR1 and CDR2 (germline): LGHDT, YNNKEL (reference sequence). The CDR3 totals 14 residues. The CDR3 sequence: CASSQVEGEAEAFF. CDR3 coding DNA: TGTGCCAGCAGCCAAGTTGAGGGCGAGGCTGAAGCTTTCTTT.

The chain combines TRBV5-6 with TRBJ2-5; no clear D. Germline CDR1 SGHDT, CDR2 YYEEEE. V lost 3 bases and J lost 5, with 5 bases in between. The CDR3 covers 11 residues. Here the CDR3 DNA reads TGTGCCAGCAGCTACCGGGAGACCCAGTACTTC. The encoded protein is CASSYRETQYF.

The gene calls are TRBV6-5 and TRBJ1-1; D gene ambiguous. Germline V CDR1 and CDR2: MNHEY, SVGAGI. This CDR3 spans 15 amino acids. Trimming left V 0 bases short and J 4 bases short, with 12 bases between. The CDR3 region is CASSYSGATSTEAFF. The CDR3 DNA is TGTGCCAGCAGTTACTCTGGAGCGACGAGCACTGAAGCTTTCTTT.

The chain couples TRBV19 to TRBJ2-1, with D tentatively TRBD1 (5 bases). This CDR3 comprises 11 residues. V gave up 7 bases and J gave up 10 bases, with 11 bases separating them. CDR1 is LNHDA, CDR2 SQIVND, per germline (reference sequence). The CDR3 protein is CASNMAGEQFF. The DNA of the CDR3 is TGTGCCAGTAATATGGCAGGGGAGCAGTTCTTC.

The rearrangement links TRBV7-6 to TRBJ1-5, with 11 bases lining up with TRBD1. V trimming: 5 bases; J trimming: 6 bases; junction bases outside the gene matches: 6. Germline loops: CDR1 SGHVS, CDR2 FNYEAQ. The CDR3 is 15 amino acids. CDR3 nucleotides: TGTGCCAGCAGCCAAGGGACAGGGGGGATTCAGCCCCAGCATTTT. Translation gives CASSQGTGGIQPQHF.

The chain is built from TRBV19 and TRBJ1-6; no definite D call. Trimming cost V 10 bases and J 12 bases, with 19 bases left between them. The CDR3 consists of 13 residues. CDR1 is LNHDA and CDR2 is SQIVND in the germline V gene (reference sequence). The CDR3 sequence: CATSPGLTLPLHF. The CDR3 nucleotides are TGTGCCACGAGTCCCGGACTCACTTTACCCCTCCACTTT.

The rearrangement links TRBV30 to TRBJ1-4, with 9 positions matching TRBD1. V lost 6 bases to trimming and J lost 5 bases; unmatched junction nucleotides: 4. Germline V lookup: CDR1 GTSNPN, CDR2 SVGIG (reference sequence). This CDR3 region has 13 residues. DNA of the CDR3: TGTGCCTGCACCGGGACAGGGAATGAAAAACTGTTTTTT. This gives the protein CACTGTGNEKLFF.

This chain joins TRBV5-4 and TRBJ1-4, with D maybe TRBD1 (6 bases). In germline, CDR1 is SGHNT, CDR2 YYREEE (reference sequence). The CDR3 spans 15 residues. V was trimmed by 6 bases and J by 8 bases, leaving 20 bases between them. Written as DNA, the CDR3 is TGTGCCAGCACTACAAGGGGGGGGGAAGGAGAAAAACTGTTTTTT. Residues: CASTTRGGEGEKLFF. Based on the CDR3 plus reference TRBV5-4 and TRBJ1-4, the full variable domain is ETGVTQSPTHLIKTRGQQVTLRCSSQSGHNTVSWYQQALGQGPQFIFQYYREEENGRGNFPPRFSGLQFPNYSSELNVNALELDDSALYLCASTTRGGEGEKLFFGSGTQLSVL.

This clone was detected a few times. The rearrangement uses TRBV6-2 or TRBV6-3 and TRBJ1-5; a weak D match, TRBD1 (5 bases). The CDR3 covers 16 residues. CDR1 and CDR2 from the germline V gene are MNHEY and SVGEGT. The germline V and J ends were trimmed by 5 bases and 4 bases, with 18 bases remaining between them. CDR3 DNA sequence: TGTGCCAGCAGTCGGACGTCGAAGCGGGGGAATCAGCCCCAGCATTTT. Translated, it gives CASSRTSKRGNQPQHF.

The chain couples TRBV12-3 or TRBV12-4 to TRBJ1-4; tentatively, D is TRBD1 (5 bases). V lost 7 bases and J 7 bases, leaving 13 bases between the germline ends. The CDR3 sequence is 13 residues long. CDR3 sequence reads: CASNRREGEKLFF. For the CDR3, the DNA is TGTGCCAGCAACAGGCGGGAGGGTGAAAAACTGTTTTTT.

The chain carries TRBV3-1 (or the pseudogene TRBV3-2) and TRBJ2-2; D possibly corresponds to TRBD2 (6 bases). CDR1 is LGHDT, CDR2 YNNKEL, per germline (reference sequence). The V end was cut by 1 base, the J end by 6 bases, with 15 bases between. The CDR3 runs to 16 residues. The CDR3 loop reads CASSQVSPWGAGELFF. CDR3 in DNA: TGTGCCAGCAGCCAAGTTTCCCCCTGGGGGGCCGGGGAGCTGTTTTTT.

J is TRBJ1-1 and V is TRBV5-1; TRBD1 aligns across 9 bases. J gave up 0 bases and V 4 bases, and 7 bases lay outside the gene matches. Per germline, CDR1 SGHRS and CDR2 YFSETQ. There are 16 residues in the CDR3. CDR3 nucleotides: TGCGCCAGCAGCCAAACAGGACAGGGGATGAACACTGAAGCTTTCTTT. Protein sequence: CASSQTGQGMNTEAFF.